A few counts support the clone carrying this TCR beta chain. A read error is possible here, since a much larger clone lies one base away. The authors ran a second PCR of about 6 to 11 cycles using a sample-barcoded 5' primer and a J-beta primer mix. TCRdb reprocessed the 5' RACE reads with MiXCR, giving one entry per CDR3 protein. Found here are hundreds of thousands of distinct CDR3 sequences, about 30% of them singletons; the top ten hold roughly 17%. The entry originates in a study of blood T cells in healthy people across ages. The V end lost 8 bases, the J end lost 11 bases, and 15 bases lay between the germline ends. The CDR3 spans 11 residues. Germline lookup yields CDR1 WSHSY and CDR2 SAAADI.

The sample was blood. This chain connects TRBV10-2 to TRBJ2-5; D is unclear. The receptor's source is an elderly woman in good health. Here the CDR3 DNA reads TGCGCCAGCTGGAAGGGAAATGAGCAGTACTTC. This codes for CASWKGNEQYF.